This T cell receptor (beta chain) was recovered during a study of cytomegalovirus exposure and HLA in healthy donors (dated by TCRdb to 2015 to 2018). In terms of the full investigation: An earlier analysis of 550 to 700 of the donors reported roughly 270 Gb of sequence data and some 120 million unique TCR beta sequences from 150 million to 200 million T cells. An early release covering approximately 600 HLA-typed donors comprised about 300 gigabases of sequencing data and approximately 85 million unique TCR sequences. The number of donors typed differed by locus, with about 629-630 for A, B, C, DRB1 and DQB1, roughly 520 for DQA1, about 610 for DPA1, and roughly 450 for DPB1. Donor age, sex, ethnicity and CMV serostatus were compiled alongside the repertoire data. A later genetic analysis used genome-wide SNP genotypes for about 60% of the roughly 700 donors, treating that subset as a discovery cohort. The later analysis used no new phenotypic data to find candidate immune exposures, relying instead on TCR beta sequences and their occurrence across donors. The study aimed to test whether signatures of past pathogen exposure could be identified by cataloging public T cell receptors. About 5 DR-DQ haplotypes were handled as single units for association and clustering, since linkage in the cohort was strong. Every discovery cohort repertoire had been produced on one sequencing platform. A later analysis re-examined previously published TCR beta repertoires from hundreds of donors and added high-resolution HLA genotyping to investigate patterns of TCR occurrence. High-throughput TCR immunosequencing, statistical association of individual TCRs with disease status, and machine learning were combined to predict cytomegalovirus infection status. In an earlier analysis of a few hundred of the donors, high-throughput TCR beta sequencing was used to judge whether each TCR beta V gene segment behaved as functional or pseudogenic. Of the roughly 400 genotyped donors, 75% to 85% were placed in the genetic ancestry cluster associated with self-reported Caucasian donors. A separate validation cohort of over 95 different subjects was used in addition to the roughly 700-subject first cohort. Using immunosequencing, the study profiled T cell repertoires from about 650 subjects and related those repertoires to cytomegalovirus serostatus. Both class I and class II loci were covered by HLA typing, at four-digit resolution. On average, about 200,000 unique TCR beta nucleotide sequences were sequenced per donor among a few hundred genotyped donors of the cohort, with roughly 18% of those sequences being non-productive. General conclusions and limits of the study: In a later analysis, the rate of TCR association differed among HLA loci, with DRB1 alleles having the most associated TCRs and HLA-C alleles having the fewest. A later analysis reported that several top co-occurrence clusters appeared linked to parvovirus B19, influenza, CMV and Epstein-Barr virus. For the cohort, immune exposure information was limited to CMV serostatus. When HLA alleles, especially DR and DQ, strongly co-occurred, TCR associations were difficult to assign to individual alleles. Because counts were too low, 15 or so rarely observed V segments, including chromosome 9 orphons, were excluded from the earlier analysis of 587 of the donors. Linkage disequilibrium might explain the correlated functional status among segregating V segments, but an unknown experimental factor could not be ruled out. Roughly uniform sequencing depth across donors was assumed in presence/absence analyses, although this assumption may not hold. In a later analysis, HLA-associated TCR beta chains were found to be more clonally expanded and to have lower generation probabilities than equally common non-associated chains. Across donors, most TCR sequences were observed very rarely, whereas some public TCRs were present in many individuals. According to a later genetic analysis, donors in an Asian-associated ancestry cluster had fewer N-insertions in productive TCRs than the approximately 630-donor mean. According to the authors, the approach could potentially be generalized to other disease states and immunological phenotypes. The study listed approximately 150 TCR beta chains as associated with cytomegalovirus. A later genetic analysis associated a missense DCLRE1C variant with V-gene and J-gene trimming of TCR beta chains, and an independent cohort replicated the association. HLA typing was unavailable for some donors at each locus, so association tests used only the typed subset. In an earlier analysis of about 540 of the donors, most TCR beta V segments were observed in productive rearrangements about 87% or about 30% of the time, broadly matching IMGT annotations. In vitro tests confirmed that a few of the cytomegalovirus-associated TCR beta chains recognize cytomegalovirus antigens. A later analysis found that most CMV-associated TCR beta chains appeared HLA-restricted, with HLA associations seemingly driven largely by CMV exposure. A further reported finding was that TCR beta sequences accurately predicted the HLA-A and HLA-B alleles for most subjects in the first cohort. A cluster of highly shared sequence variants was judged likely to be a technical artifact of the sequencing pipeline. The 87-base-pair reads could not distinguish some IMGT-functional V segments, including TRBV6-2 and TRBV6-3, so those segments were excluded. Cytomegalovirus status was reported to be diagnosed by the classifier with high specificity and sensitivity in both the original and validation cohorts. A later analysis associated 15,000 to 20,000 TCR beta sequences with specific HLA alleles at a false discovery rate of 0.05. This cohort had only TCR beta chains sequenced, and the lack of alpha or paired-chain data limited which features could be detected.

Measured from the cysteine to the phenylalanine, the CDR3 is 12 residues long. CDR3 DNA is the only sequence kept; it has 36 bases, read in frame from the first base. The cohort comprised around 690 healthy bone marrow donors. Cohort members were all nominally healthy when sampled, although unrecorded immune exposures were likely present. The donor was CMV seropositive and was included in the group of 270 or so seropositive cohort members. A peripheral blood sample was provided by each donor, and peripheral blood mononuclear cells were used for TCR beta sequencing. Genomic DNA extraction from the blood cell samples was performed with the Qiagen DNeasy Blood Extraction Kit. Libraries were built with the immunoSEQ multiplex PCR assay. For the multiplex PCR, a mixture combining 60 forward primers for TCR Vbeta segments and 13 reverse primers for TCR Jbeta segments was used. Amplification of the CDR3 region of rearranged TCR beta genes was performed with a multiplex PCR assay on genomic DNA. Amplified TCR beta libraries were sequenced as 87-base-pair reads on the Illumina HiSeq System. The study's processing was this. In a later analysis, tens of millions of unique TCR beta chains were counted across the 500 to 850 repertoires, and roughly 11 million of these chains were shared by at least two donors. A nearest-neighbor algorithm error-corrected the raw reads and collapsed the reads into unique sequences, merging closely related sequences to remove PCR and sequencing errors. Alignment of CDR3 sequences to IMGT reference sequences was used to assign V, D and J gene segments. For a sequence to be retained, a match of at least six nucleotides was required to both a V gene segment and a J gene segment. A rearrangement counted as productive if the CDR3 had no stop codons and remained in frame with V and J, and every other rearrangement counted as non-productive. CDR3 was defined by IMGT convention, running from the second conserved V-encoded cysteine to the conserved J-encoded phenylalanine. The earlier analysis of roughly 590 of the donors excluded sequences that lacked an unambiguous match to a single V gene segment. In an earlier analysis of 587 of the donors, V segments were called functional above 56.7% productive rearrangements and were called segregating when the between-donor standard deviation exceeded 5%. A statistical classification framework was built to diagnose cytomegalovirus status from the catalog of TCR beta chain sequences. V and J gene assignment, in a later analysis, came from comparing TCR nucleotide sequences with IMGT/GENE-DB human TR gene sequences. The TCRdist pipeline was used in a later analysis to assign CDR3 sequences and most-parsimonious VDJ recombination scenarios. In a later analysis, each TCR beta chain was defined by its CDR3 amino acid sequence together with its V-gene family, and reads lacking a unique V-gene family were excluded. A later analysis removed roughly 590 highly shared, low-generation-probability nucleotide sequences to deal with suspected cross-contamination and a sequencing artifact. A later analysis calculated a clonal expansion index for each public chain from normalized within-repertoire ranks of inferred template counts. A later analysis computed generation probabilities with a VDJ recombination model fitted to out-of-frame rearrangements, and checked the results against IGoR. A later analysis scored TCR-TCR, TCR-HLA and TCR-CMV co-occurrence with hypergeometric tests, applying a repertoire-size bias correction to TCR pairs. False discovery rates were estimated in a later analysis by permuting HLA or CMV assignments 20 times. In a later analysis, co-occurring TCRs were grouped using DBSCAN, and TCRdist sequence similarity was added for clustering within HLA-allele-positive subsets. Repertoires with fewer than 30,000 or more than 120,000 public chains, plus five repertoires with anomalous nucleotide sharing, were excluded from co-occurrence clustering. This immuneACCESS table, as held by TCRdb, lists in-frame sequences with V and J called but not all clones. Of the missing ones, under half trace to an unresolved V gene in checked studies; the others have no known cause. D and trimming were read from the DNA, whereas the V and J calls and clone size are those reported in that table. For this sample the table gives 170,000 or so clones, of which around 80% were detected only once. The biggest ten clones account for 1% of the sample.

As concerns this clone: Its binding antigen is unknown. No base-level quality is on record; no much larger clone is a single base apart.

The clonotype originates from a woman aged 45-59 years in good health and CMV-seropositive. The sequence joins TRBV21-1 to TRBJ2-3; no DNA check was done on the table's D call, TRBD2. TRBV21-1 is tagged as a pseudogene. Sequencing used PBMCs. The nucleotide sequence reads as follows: TGTGCCAGCAGCAAACGTAAGGACTACAAGTATTTT. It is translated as CASSKRKDYKYF.